These 10 T cell receptor beta chains were sequenced from one sample in a study of T cell responses to AZD1222 COVID-19 vaccine. Profiling relied on immunoSEQ multiplex PCR, and the TCRdb table lists in-frame clones only, not all of them. The sample lists about 130,000 clones, approximately 91% occurring once. The material was peripheral blood, obtained 28 days after the second AZD1222 dose. The receptor set was obtained from an adult who received the AZD1222 COVID-19 vaccine.

Written as DNA, the CDR3 is TGCGCCAGCAGCCCTCAAGGGACAGGGGGCCGAGGAGAGCAGTACTTC. Translating gives CASSPQGTGGRGEQYF. The rearrangement links TRBV5-1 to TRBJ2-7; 12 nucleotides align to TRBD1. The germline gives CDR1 SGHRS, CDR2 YFSETQ. This CDR3 comprises 16 residues. With V trimmed by 4 bases and J by 7 bases, 12 bases remained unmatched.

The CDR3 sequence is CASRFSRTGDSLSYNEQFF. CDR3 bases: TGTGCCAGCAGATTTTCTCGGACAGGGGATTCTCTCTCCTACAATGAGCAGTTCTTC. The chain carries TRBV5-8 and TRBJ2-1; 9 positions agree with TRBD1. V was pared by 5 bases and J by 0 bases, with 15 bases of the junction left unmatched. Germline V gene lookup returns CDR1 SGHTS and CDR2 YDEGEE. The CDR3 is made up of 19 amino acids.

The rearrangement uses TRBV6-5 and TRBJ1-2; tentative D call: TRBD1 (5 bases). Trimming took 2 bases from V and 9 from J, leaving 10 bases between them. CDR1 and CDR2 from the germline V gene are MNHEY and SVGAGI. This CDR3 region has 12 residues. The CDR3 DNA is TGTGCCAGCAGTTACGGGGACCAGAGCTACACCTTC. Translated: CASSYGDQSYTF.

The J gene is TRBJ2-7, the V gene TRBV25-1; D unresolved. Germline lookup yields CDR1 MGHDK and CDR2 SYGVNS. The ends were cut back, 4 bases at V and 12 bases at J, with 10 bases in the middle. This CDR3 has 10 amino acids. CDR3 bases: TGTGCCAGCAGTGCCCAAGCTTGGTACTTC. Protein product: CASSAQAWYF.

As DNA, the CDR3 is TGTGCCAGCAGCTTCCGGGGGCAGGCCTACAATGAGCAGTTCTTC. Protein product: CASSFRGQAYNEQFF. The rearrangement links TRBV5-8 to TRBJ2-1, with D possibly being TRBD1 or TRBD2 (6 bases each). The length of the CDR3 is 15 residues. Trimming removed 2 bases from V and 2 bases from J, with 11 bases in between. Germline lookup yields CDR1 SGHTS and CDR2 YDEGEE.

The J gene is TRBJ1-1, the V gene TRBV6-5; no definite D call. CDR3 length: 15 residues. The germline V gene has CDR1 MNHEY and CDR2 SVGAGI. Trimming took 2 bases from V and 0 from J, leaving 10 bases between them. The CDR3 spells CASSYSGQVNTEAFF. The DNA for the CDR3 is TGTGCCAGCAGTTACAGTGGCCAGGTGAACACTGAAGCTTTCTTT.

J is TRBJ2-5 and V is TRBV11-2; D gene uncertain. The CDR3 runs to 12 residues. Germline V gives CDR1 SGHAT, CDR2 FQNNGV. Deletions cut 3 bases from V and 5 bases from J, with 7 bases between. The CDR3 reads CASSFNEETQYF. CDR3 nucleotides: TGTGCCAGCAGCTTTAATGAGGAGACCCAGTACTTC.

This chain joins TRBV7-6 and TRBJ2-2, with unresolved D. The CDR3 contains 14 residues. Germline CDR1 reads SGHVS; CDR2 reads FNYEAQ. Trimming removed 1 base at V and 9 bases at J, with 12 bases between. CDR3 in DNA: TGTGCCAGCAGCTTAGAAGGGCTGAGAAGGGAGCTGTTTTTT. Translating gives CASSLEGLRRELFF.

J is TRBJ1-1 and V is TRBV30; D ambiguous. The CDR3 length is 10 residues. Germline V gene sequence: CDR1 GTSNPN, CDR2 SVGIG (reference sequence). Trimming cost V 7 bases and J 8 bases, with 11 bases left between them. The CDR3 here is CAYGELEAFF. The CDR3 DNA reads as TGTGCCTATGGGGAGTTAGAAGCTTTCTTT.

J is TRBJ2-1 and V is TRBV5-1; TRBD2 agrees at 13 bases. This CDR3 has 18 amino acids. The junction had 8 bases not matched to a gene; V was cut back by 5 bases and J by 0 bases. Germline V gives CDR1 SGHRS, CDR2 YFSETQ. The CDR3 bases are TGCGCCAGCAGTTCGGGGACTAGCGGGAAAAGCTCCTACAATGAGCAGTTCTTC. Protein sequence: CASSSGTSGKSSYNEQFF.